This T cell receptor beta chain was recovered during a study of spatial heterogeneity in lung cancer. Study-wide context: Each distinct TCR and UMI combination averaged more than ten appearances in raw reads.

Germline trimming cut 5 bases from V and 1 base from J; bases unmatched to any gene: 7. The CDR3 consists of 16 residues. Germline V gene data show CDR1 as MNHEY and CDR2 as SMNVEV (reference sequence). Time point meaning: sample taken at primary tumor resection. Unsorted whole RNA from tumor, nontumor lung or frozen PBMC underwent sequencing. The donor group consisted of under 90 patients who had untreated, early-stage non-small cell lung cancer. Findings and limits, study-wide: More often at tumor resection than at routine follow-up, ubiquitous expanded tumor TCRs were detected in the blood.

A distinct unique molecular identifier was carried by each TCR cDNA molecule. TCRdb reprocessed the 5' RACE reads via MiXCR and lists one record per CDR3 protein. The sample lists 70,000 to 90,000 distinct CDR3 sequences, 10% to 15% occurring once. This clonotype was recorded many times. What it binds is unknown. This TCR was recovered from a male donor with early-stage non-small cell lung cancer. The specimen was PBMCs, collected at surgery. This chain uses TRBV27 with TRBJ2-1; 8 positions agree with TRBD1. CDR3 coding DNA: TGTGCCAGCAGTACCCCCCAGGGGGCTTCCTACAATGAGCAGTTCTTC. Translated, it gives CASSTPQGASYNEQFF.